The 3 T cell receptor beta chains in this list originate from one sample, sequenced in a study of a mutant IDH1 vaccine in newly diagnosed glioma. Sequenced by immunoSEQ multiplex PCR; TCRdb stores in-frame clones only, minus some. The data contain about 42,000 clones, roughly 84% of them seen just once; the ten biggest clones take up roughly 5.6%. The antigens of these receptors remain unknown. The time point is: week 35, safety follow-up. The content of each vaccine dose was 300 ug of mutant IDH1 20-mer peptide, and topical imiquimod accompanied it. This specimen was PBMCs, taken from a glioma patient whose treatment included an IDH1 peptide vaccine. The source of these receptors is a woman in her 50s with glioma.

This rearrangement joins TRBV5-1 to TRBJ2-3, with D uncertain. The CDR3 runs to 12 residues. Trimming took off 4 bases at V and 2 bases at J, with 5 bases between the two ends. CDR1 and CDR2 (germline): SGHRS, YFSETQ. In nucleotides, the CDR3 is TGCGCCAGCAGCGTGGACACAGATACGCAGTATTTT. Its translation is CASSVDTDTQYF.

The chain employs TRBV19 and TRBJ1-6; a weak D match, TRBD1 (6 bases). CDR3 length: 14 residues. Trimming shortened V by 3 bases and J by 7 bases, and 10 bases separated the two germline ends. Germline V lookup: CDR1 LNHDA, CDR2 SQIVND (reference sequence). Here the CDR3 reads CASSMQGFNSPLHF. In nucleotides, the CDR3 is TGTGCCAGTAGTATGCAGGGGTTCAATTCACCCCTCCACTTT.

This chain links TRBV5-1 with TRBJ2-7; D is possibly TRBD1 (5 bases). V was clipped by 1 base and J by 5 bases, with 16 bases between them. The CDR3 totals 15 residues. Germline V gene data show CDR1 as SGHRS and CDR2 as YFSETQ. In DNA form, the CDR3 reads TGCGCCAGCAGCTTGACGGCCAGGGAAGTTGACGAGCAGTACTTC. Residues: CASSLTAREVDEQYF.